This TCR beta chain was found in a study of cytomegalovirus exposure and HLA in healthy donors. About the research overall: In an earlier analysis, some 110 million unique TCR beta sequences were found from approximately 190 million T cells. The study's findings and limits: DRB1 showed the most TCR associations and HLA-C the fewest in a later analysis, as rates varied by HLA locus. A link between a missense DCLRE1C variant and TCR beta V- and J-gene trimming emerged from a later analysis. CMV serostatus alone was available as immune exposure information.

The PCR contained 60 Vbeta and 13 Jbeta primers. Libraries were prepared by immunoSEQ multiplex PCR; TCRdb keeps only in-frame clonotypes and omits some of them. The repertoire holds about 150,000 clones, with about 72% as singletons. In regard to this clone: Its antigen is undetermined.

The source is a man aged 60 to 69 in good health and CMV-seronegative. The sequencing input was PBMCs.

CDR3 DNA sequence: TGTGCCAGCAGTGTCCCCGGGACTAGCGGGAGGTACACCGGGGAGCTGTTTTTT. Translating it yields CASSVPGTSGRYTGELFF. The rearrangement links TRBV28 to TRBJ2-2; 15 bases agree with TRBD2. Germline-derived CDR1 and CDR2 are MDHEN and SYDVKM. Losses at the gene ends were 5 bases for V and 3 bases for J; bases not matched to a gene: 7. This CDR3 is built from 18 residues.